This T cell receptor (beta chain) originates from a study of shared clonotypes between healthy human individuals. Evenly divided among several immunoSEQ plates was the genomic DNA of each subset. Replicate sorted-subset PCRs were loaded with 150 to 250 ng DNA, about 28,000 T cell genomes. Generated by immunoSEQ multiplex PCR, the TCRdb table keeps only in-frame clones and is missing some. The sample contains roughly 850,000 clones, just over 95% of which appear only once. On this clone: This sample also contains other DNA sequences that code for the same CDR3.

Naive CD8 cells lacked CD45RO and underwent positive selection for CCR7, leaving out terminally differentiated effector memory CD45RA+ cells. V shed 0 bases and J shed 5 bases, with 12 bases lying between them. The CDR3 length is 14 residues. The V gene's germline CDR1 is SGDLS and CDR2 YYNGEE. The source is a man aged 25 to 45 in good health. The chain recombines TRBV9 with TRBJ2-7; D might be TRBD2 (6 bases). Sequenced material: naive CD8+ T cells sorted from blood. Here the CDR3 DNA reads TGTGCCAGCAGCGTAGAGGGGCGGGGAGACGAGCAGTACTTC. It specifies CASSVEGRGDEQYF.